This entry lists 20 T cell receptor beta chains sequenced from one sample in a study of Ad26.COV2.S vaccination and SARS-CoV-2 variants. The assay was immunoSEQ multiplex PCR, and TCRdb's table has in-frame clones only and misses some. The sample carries some 420,000 clones, around 89% recorded once. Regarding treatment: roughly 19 received Ad26.COV2.S at low or high dose, single or two shots; five or six received placebo; per-sample allocation not given. Day 63 after the first vaccine or placebo injection was the time point for sampling. The sequences come from peripheral blood, collected in a trial of Ad26.COV2.S vaccine versus placebo. The receptor set was obtained from a person aged 18-65 years who received the Ad26.COV2.S COVID-19 vaccine or a placebo.

The chain is built from TRBV6-2 or TRBV6-3 and TRBJ2-1, with D perhaps being TRBD1 or TRBD2 (5 bases each). The germline gives CDR1 MNHEY, CDR2 SVGEGT. The V gene lost 6 bases and the J gene lost 5 bases, with 20 bases spanning the gap. CDR3 length: 16 amino acids. CDR3 DNA sequence: TGTGCCAGCAGCGCCGGGGCGGTAGGGGCGAACAATGAGCAGTTCTTC. This translates into CASSAGAVGANNEQFF.

The V gene is TRBV3-1 (or the pseudogene TRBV3-2), the J gene TRBJ2-7; 10 bases match TRBD2. The CDR3 has 16 residues. The V and J ends lost 1 base and 0 bases, in that order; junction bases with no gene match: 3. The germline CDR1 and CDR2 sequences are LGHDT and YNNKEL (reference sequence). DNA for the CDR3: TGTGCCAGCAGCCAAGCACTAGCGGGACCCTCCTACGAGCAGTACTTC. This sequence encodes CASSQALAGPSYEQYF.

The V call is TRBV3-1 (or the pseudogene TRBV3-2), the J call TRBJ1-3, with D possibly TRBD1 on 5 matching bases. This CDR3 is built from 17 residues. CDR1 is LGHDT and CDR2 is YNNKEL in the germline V gene (reference sequence). Trimming stripped 2 bases from V and 6 bases from J, with 20 bases between. The CDR3 here is CASSQITQPGGVNTIYF. The CDR3 DNA is TGTGCCAGCAGCCAAATAACACAGCCCGGGGGTGTAAACACCATATATTTT.

This rearrangement joins TRBV15 to TRBJ1-1; D is uncertain. The CDR3 has 15 residues. V was clipped by 3 bases and J by 1 base, with 12 bases between them. CDR1 and CDR2 (germline): LNHNV, YYDKDF (reference sequence). The CDR3 DNA sequence: TGTGCCACCAGCAGGGGCTGGCAGCAGAACACTGAAGCTTTCTTT. Amino acids: CATSRGWQQNTEAFF.

The chain carries TRBV7-9 and TRBJ2-7; D is possibly TRBD1 or TRBD2 (5 bases each). Germline lookup yields CDR1 SEHNR and CDR2 FQNEAQ (reference sequence). The length of the CDR3 is 15 residues. V dropped 4 bases and J dropped 4 bases, with 17 bases sitting between them. As DNA, the CDR3 is TGTGCCAGCAGCTCTCCGGGACCTCGAGAATACGAGCAGTACTTC. It codes for CASSSPGPREYEQYF.

This chain uses TRBV11-2 with TRBJ2-3; 9 nucleotides line up with TRBD1. Germline V CDR1 and CDR2: SGHAT, FQNNGV. The CDR3 contains 15 residues. The ends lost 4 bases at V and 1 base at J; junction bases unmatched: 3. The CDR3: CASSYRTGGTDTQYF. CDR3 sequence (DNA): TGTGCCAGCAGCTACAGGACAGGGGGCACAGATACGCAGTATTTT.

The J gene is TRBJ1-1, the V gene TRBV7-9; D gene uncertain. The CDR3 has 16 amino acids. The V gene's germline CDR1 is SEHNR and CDR2 FQNEAQ (reference sequence). Trimming took off 5 bases at V and 4 bases at J, with 20 bases between the two ends. The CDR3 region is CASSLGSGPRITEAFF. As DNA, the CDR3 is TGTGCCAGCAGCCTTGGTAGCGGGCCGAGGATCACTGAAGCTTTCTTT.

This chain uses TRBV10-3 with TRBJ2-7; tentative D call: TRBD2 (6 bases). The germline V and J ends were trimmed by 2 bases and 7 bases, with 12 bases remaining between them. The CDR3 is 13 amino acids. CDR1 is ENHRY, CDR2 SYGVKD, per germline. As DNA, the CDR3 is TGTGCCATCAGTGAGCCTTCGGCGGGAGAGCAGTACTTC. It codes for CAISEPSAGEQYF.

V usage is TRBV7-9 and J usage is TRBJ2-7, with D perhaps matching TRBD1 (6 bases). Germline V gene lookup returns CDR1 SEHNR and CDR2 FQNEAQ (reference sequence). The CDR3 is 12 amino acids. V shed 6 bases and J shed 7 bases, with 13 bases lying between them. For the CDR3, the DNA is TGTGCCAGCAGTTTCCAGGGGTTGGAGCAGTACTTC. The encoded protein is CASSFQGLEQYF.

This clone was recorded only once. The chain employs TRBV19 and TRBJ1-4, with TRBD1 as a possible D gene (5 bases). The CDR3 is 14 amino acids. V was cut by 6 bases and J by 5 bases, with 13 bases left in between. Germline V gene sequence: CDR1 LNHDA, CDR2 SQIVND (reference sequence). This CDR3 reads CASRVGRKNEKLFF. The CDR3, as DNA: TGTGCCAGTAGGGTGGGACGGAAGAATGAAAAACTGTTTTTT.

The chain recombines TRBV6-5 with TRBJ1-5, with 7 bases matching TRBD1. This CDR3 is 14 amino acids long. Germline CDR1 and CDR2: MNHEY and SVGAGI. With 4 bases clipped from V and 7 bases from J, the junction kept 7 bases outside the gene matches. The CDR3 spells CASSFDRVGQPQHF. The CDR3 coding sequence is TGTGCCAGCAGTTTCGACAGGGTCGGGCAGCCCCAGCATTTT.

The rearrangement joins TRBV6-5 to TRBJ1-2, with 9 bases matching TRBD1. CDR1 is MNHEY and CDR2 is SVGAGI in the germline V gene. With V trimmed by 2 bases and J by 7 bases, 5 bases remained unmatched. The CDR3 contains 14 residues. CDR3 loop: CASSYLQGAGGYTF. In nucleotides, the CDR3 is TGTGCCAGCAGTTACCTACAGGGGGCTGGTGGCTACACCTTC.

The rearrangement joins TRBV27 to TRBJ1-2, with D possibly TRBD1 on 5 matching bases. The CDR3 runs to 14 residues. V gave up 0 bases and J gave up 3 bases, with 8 bases separating them. Germline V gives CDR1 MNHEY, CDR2 SMNVEV (reference sequence). CDR3 protein: CASSLSGVHYGYTF. CDR3 coding DNA: TGTGCCAGCAGTTTATCGGGGGTACACTATGGCTACACCTTC.

J is TRBJ1-5 and V is TRBV2; D gene ambiguous. Trimming pared 2 bases from V and 3 bases from J, leaving 11 bases between. Germline-derived CDR1 and CDR2 are SNHLY and FYNNEI. The CDR3 extends over 15 amino acids. Here the CDR3 reads CASSERQVPNQPQHF. The CDR3 nucleotides read TGTGCCAGCAGTGAAAGGCAGGTCCCCAATCAGCCCCAGCATTTT.

The genes are TRBV4-3 and TRBJ1-4; D not certain. The CDR3 totals 16 residues. V was clipped by 0 bases and J by 8 bases, with 16 bases between them. The germline gives CDR1 LGHNA, CDR2 YSLEER. CDR3 sequence reads: CASSQDLNSLDEKLFF. Here the CDR3 DNA reads TGCGCCAGCAGCCAAGATTTAAACAGTCTAGACGAAAAACTGTTTTTT.

This chain's CDR3 is CASTTGAGEQYF. The CDR3 DNA sequence: TGTGCCAGCACCACAGGGGCGGGTGAGCAGTACTTC. The rearrangement uses TRBV6-5 and TRBJ2-7; 7 nucleotides line up with TRBD1. Germline V gene lookup returns CDR1 MNHEY and CDR2 SVGAGI. The length of the CDR3 is 12 residues. The V and J ends lost 7 bases and 7 bases, in that order; junction bases with no gene match: 7.

The chain carries TRBV11-3 and TRBJ2-5; 7 positions match TRBD1. Germline V gene lookup returns CDR1 SGHNT and CDR2 YENEEA. With 5 bases clipped from V and 0 bases from J, the junction kept 3 bases outside the gene matches. The CDR3 runs to 14 residues. The CDR3 DNA is TGTGCCAGCAGCAAAGGACAGGACCAAGAGACCCAGTACTTC. Its protein product is CASSKGQDQETQYF.

In regard to this clone: Other DNA sequences in this specimen translate into the identical CDR3. This chain links TRBV5-1 with TRBJ1-5, with 7 bases that match TRBD1. The CDR3 covers 14 residues. J lost 4 bases, V lost 0 bases, and 1 base had no gene match. Germline CDR1 reads SGHRS; CDR2 reads YFSETQ. The CDR3 DNA follows: TGCGCCAGCAGCTTGGACAGGGGAAATCAGCCCCAGCATTTT. It specifies CASSLDRGNQPQHF. Supplemented by reference TRBV5-1 and TRBJ1-5, the full variable domain reads KAGVTQTPRYLIKTRGQQVTLSCSPISGHRSVSWYQQTPGQGLQFLFEYFSETQRNKGNFPGRFSGRQFSNSRSEMNVSTLELGDSALYLCASSLDRGNQPQHFGDGTRLSIL.

V gene TRBV2 combines with J gene TRBJ1-5; the D gene is possibly TRBD1 (6 bases). V gave up 8 bases and J gave up 3 bases, with 20 bases separating them. This CDR3 is built from 16 residues. The V gene's germline CDR1 is SNHLY and CDR2 FYNNEI. CDR3 sequence: CASAPSGARSNQPQHF. The DNA of the CDR3 is TGTGCCAGCGCTCCTTCGGGGGCTCGCTCCAATCAGCCCCAGCATTTT.

V is TRBV9 and J is TRBJ2-1; TRBD1 is a possible D gene (6 bases). Trimming took off 0 bases at V and 6 bases at J, with 13 bases between the two ends. Germline V lookup: CDR1 SGDLS, CDR2 YYNGEE. The CDR3 has 15 amino acids. CDR3 bases: TGTGCCAGCAGCGTAGGGGACACCACTACCAATGAGCAGTTCTTC. Translation: CASSVGDTTTNEQFF. The whole variable domain, filled in from reference TRBV9 and TRBJ2-1, reads DSGVTQTPKHLITATGQRVTLRCSPRSGDLSVYWYQQSLDQGLQFLIQYYNGEERAKGNILERFSAQQFPDLHSELNLSSLELGDSALYFCASSVGDTTTNEQFFGPGTRLTVL.